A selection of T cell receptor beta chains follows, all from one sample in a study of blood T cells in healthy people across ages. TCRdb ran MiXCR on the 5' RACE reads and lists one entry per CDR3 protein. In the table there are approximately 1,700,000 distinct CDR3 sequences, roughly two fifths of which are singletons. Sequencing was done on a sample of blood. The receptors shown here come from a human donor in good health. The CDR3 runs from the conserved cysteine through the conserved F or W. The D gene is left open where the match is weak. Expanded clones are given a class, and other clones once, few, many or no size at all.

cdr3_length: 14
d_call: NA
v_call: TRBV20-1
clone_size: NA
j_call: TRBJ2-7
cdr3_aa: CSATGEGFSYEQYF
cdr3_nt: TGCAGTGCTACCGGGGAAGGATTCTCCTACGAGCAGTACTTC

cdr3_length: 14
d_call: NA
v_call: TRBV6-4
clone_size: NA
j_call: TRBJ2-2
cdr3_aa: CASSPEGSTGELFF
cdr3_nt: TGTGCCAGCAGCCCCGAGGGGAGCACCGGGGAGCTGTTTTTT

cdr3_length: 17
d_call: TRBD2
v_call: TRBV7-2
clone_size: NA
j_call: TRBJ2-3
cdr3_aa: CASSLSPPSGATDTQYF
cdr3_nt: TGTGCCAGCAGCTTATCCCCGCCTAGCGGGGCGACAGATACGCAGTATTTT

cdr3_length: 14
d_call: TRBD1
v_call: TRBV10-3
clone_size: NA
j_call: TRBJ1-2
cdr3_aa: CAIRGQGEPYGYTF
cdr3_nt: TGTGCCATCAGGGGACAGGGGGAACCATATGGCTACACCTTC

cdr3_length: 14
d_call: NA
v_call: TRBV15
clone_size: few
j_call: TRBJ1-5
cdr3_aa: CATSRGTGNQPQHF
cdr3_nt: TGTGCCACCAGCAGAGGGACAGGCAATCAGCCCCAGCATTTT

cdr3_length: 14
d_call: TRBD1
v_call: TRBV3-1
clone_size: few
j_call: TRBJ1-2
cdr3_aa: CASSQEGQNYGYTF
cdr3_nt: TGTGCCAGCAGCCAAGAGGGACAGAACTATGGCTACACCTTC

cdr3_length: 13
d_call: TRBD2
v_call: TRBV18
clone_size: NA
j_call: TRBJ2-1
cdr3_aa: CASSPSGLNEQCF
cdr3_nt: TGTGCCAGCTCTCCTAGCGGGCTCAATGAGCAGTGCTTC

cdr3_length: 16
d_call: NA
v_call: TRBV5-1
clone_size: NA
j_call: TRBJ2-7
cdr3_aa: CASSRQAGGGPYEQYF
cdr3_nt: TGCGCCAGCTCAAGACAAGCGGGTGGGGGCCCCTACGAGCAGTACTTC

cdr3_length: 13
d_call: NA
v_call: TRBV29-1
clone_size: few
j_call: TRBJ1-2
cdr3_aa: CSVAPGPTYGYTF
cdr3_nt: TGCAGCGTTGCACCCGGGCCCACTTATGGCTACACCTTC

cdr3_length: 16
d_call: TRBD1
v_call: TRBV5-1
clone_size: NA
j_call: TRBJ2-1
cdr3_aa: CASSLTGTGEDNEQFF
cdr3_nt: TGCGCCAGCAGCTTGACCGGGACAGGGGAGGACAATGAGCAGTTCTTC

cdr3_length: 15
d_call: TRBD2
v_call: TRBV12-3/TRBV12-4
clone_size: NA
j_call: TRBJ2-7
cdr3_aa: CASSFGGGAPYEQYF
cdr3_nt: TGTGCCAGCAGTTTTGGCGGGGGGGCTCCCTACGAGCAGTACTTC

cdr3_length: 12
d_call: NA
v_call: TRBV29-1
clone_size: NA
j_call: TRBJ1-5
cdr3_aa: CSVGDITMPQHF
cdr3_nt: TGCAGCGTTGGTGACATCACAATGCCCCAGCATTTT

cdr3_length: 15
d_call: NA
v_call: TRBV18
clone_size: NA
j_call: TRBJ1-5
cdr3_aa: CASSPGQGTGQPQHF
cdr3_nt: TGTGCCAGCTCACCGGGGCAGGGTACGGGTCAGCCCCAGCATTTT

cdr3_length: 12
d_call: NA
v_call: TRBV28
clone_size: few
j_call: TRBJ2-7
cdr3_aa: CASSPKYYEQYF
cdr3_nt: TGTGCCAGCAGTCCGAAATACTACGAGCAGTACTTC

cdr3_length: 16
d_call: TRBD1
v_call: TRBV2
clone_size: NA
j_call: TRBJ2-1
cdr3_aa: CAGSEPGQGSTNEQFF
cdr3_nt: TGTGCCGGCAGTGAACCGGGACAGGGGAGTACCAATGAGCAGTTCTTC

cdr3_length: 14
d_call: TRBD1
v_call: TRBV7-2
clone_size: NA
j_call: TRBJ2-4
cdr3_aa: CASSPTQGANIQYF
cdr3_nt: TGTGCCAGCAGCCCCACCCAGGGGGCGAACATTCAGTACTTC

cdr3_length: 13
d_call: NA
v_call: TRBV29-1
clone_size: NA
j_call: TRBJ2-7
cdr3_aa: CSVELTDNYEQYF
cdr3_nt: TGCAGCGTTGAACTGACAGATAACTACGAGCAGTACTTC

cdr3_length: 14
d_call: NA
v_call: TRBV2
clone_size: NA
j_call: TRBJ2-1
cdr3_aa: CARGRPGLSNEQFF
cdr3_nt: TGTGCCAGGGGTCGTCCGGGACTGTCCAATGAGCAGTTCTTC

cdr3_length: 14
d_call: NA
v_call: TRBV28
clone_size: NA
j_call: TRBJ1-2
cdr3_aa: CASSLTAGTIGYTF
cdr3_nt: TGTGCCAGCAGTTTAACCGCCGGGACGATAGGCTACACCTTC

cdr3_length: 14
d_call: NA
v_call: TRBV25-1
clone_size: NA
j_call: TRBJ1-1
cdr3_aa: CASSRVGGTTEAFF
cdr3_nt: TGTGCCAGCAGCAGGGTTGGGGGGACAACTGAAGCTTTCTTT

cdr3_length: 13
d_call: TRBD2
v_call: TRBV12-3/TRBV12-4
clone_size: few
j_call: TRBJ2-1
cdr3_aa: CASSPELANEQFF
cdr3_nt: TGTGCCAGCAGTCCCGAACTAGCGAATGAGCAGTTCTTC

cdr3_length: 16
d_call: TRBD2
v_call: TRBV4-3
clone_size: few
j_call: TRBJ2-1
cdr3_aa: CASSWSIIGGAGEQFF
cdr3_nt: TGCGCCAGCAGCTGGTCTATAATCGGGGGGGCAGGTGAGCAGTTCTTC

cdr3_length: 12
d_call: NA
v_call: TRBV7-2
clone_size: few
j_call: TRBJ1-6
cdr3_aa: CASSTFPSPLHF
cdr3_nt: TGTGCCAGCAGCACCTTCCCTTCACCCCTCCACTTT

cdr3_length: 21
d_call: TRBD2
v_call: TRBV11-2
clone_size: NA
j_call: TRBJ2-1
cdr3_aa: CASSSIRRTSGGESSYNEQFF
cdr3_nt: TGTGCCAGCAGCTCCATACGGCGAACTAGCGGGGGGGAAAGCTCCTACAATGAGCAGTTCTTC

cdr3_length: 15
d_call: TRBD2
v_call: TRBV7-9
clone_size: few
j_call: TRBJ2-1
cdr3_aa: CASSSGLAGAHEQFF
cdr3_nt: TGTGCCAGCAGCTCGGGACTAGCGGGGGCCCATGAGCAGTTCTTC

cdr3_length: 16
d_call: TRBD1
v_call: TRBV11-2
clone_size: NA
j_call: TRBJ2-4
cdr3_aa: CADTLRDRESKNIQYF
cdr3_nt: TGTGCCGACACCTTGCGGGACAGGGAGTCCAAAAACATTCAGTACTTC

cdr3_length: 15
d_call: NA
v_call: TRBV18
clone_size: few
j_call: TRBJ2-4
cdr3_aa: CASSRQDLAKNIQYF
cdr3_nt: TGTGCCAGCTCACGGCAGGACCTAGCCAAAAACATTCAGTACTTC

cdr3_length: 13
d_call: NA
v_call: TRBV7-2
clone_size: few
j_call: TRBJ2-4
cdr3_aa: CASSSTFGGGQYF
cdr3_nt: TGTGCCAGCAGCTCCACCTTTGGAGGGGGGCAGTACTTC

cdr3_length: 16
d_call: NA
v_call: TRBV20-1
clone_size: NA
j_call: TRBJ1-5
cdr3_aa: CSARDGYEVGNQPQHF
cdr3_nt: TGCAGTGCTAGAGACGGGTACGAGGTGGGCAATCAGCCCCAGCATTTT